Following are 25 T cell receptor beta chains from one sample sequenced in a study of PD-1 blockade in classical Hodgkin lymphoma. Time point indicated: cycle 4 day 1 (C4D1), after less than 7 weeks of nivolumab. Every one of the patients relapsed after autologous stem cell transplantation (brentuximab vedotin exposure was variable). The table came from immunoSEQ multiplex PCR; TCRdb's copy has only in-frame clones and leaves some out. The sample lists about 24,000 clones, 60% to 80% occurring once. The specimen was peripheral blood mononuclear cells (PBMCs), collected before the fourth cycle of nivolumab. These receptors were obtained from a human donor with classical Hodgkin lymphoma.

The rearrangement uses TRBV5-1 and TRBJ1-1; D is perhaps TRBD1 (6 bases). CDR1 and CDR2 from the germline V gene are SGHRS and YFSETQ. CDR3 length equals 15 residues. Trimming stripped 2 bases from V and 0 bases from J, with 11 bases between. CDR3: CASSLSDSMNTEAFF. Here the CDR3 DNA reads TGCGCCAGCAGCTTATCGGACAGTATGAACACTGAAGCTTTCTTT.

This chain uses TRBV5-6 with TRBJ2-7; a possible D gene is TRBD1 (6 bases). The germline CDR1 and CDR2 sequences are SGHDT and YYEEEE. V shed 1 base and J shed 7 bases, with 6 bases lying between them. This CDR3 comprises 11 residues. This CDR3 reads CASSLRGEQYF. CDR3 bases: TGTGCCAGCAGCTTGAGGGGGGAGCAGTACTTC.

The V gene is TRBV28, the J gene TRBJ2-7; tentative D call: TRBD2 (5 bases). The CDR3 totals 12 residues. The V end was cut by 7 bases, the J end by 5 bases, with 12 bases between. In germline, CDR1 is MDHEN, CDR2 SYDVKM. The CDR3 protein is CASTRAEDEQYF. The CDR3 nucleotides read TGTGCCAGCACAAGAGCGGAGGACGAGCAGTACTTC.

The genes are TRBV6-6 and TRBJ2-1; 8 bases are shared with TRBD2. V trimming: 6 bases; J trimming: 3 bases; junction bases outside the gene matches: 4. Germline values: CDR1 MNHNY, CDR2 SVGAGI (reference sequence). The CDR3 length is 14 residues. CDR3 sequence reads: CASRRRGDYNEQFF. DNA for the CDR3: TGTGCCAGCAGGAGGCGGGGGGACTACAATGAGCAGTTCTTC.

The genes are TRBV6-6 and TRBJ2-7; D is ambiguous. Germline V gives CDR1 MNHNY, CDR2 SVGAGI (reference sequence). The V gene lost 2 bases and the J gene lost 4 bases, with 15 bases spanning the gap. The CDR3 has 15 amino acids. DNA of the CDR3: TGTGCCAGCAGTTACCTACCAACCCCCTCTTACGAGCAGTACTTC. Translation: CASSYLPTPSYEQYF.

This chain connects TRBV11-2 to TRBJ1-1; no clear D gene. V lost 5 bases to trimming and J lost 0 bases, with 10 bases between them. CDR3 length: 14 residues. CDR1 is SGHAT, CDR2 FQNNGV, per germline. CDR3 protein: CASSLQLLNTEAFF. The CDR3 region has the DNA TGTGCCAGCAGCCTGCAGCTCCTGAACACTGAAGCTTTCTTT.

The V gene is TRBV27, the J gene TRBJ2-7; 7 nucleotides match TRBD2. This CDR3 is 15 amino acids long. Per germline, CDR1 MNHEY and CDR2 SMNVEV (reference sequence). Trimming took 2 bases from V and 2 from J; bases not matched to a gene: 6. CDR3 bases: TGTGCCAGCAGTTTAGGGGGAGGGTCTGCCTACGAGCAGTACTTC. Amino acids: CASSLGGGSAYEQYF.

This clone has more than one count but fewer than ten. This specimen includes other DNA sequences encoding the same CDR3. The chain links TRBV6-5 to TRBJ1-2, with D perhaps matching TRBD1 (5 bases). V lost 6 bases to trimming and J lost 4 bases, with 12 bases between them. The CDR3 runs 13 residues. Germline V CDR1 and CDR2: MNHEY, SVGAGI. The CDR3 region is CASSQGFGYGYTF. CDR3 nucleotide sequence: TGTGCCAGCAGCCAGGGCTTTGGCTATGGCTACACCTTC.

The J gene is TRBJ2-5, the V gene TRBV6-1, with D tentatively TRBD1 (6 bases). CDR3 length equals 16 residues. Trimming removed 4 bases from V and 3 bases from J, with 18 bases in between. CDR1 is MNHNS, CDR2 SASEGT, per germline. The CDR3 sequence: CASSAFWDTSKETQYF. For the CDR3, the DNA is TGTGCCAGCAGTGCATTTTGGGACACTTCGAAAGAGACCCAGTACTTC.

The chain uses TRBV4-3 and TRBJ1-1, with D perhaps TRBD1 (6 bases). V lost 1 base to trimming and J lost 5 bases, with 14 bases between them. CDR1 and CDR2 (germline): LGHNA, YSLEER. The CDR3 is 15 residues long. The CDR3 is CASSQGSWGRTEAFF. The CDR3 bases are TGCGCCAGCAGCCAAGGTTCGTGGGGGCGAACTGAAGCTTTCTTT.

V gene TRBV18 combines with J gene TRBJ2-4; 7 bases match TRBD1. Germline V gene lookup returns CDR1 KGHSH and CDR2 LQKENI. J gave up 5 bases and V 8 bases, and 9 bases lay outside the gene matches. CDR3 length: 14 residues. CDR3 residues: CASTTRTGQNIQYF. Here the CDR3 DNA reads TGTGCCAGCACGACGCGGACAGGACAAAACATTCAGTACTTC.

This clone was seen a few times. The J gene is TRBJ2-1, the V gene TRBV2; TRBD1 aligns across 9 bases. Germline CDR1 reads SNHLY; CDR2 reads FYNNEI. The CDR3 totals 15 residues. V shed 6 bases, J shed 1 base, and the junction held 4 bases outside the gene matches. CDR3 region: CASSFDRGSYNEQFF. CDR3 nucleotides: TGTGCCAGCAGCTTCGACAGGGGGTCCTACAATGAGCAGTTCTTC.

This clone was seen a handful of times. This CDR3 reads CASKGLHSGANVLTF. In DNA form, the CDR3 reads TGTGCCAGCAAGGGGCTGCACTCTGGGGCCAACGTCCTGACTTTC. V usage is TRBV2 and J usage is TRBJ2-6; weak D call: TRBD1 (5 bases). This CDR3 comprises 15 residues. Germline lookup yields CDR1 SNHLY and CDR2 FYNNEI. The V gene lost 7 bases and the J gene lost 0 bases, with 10 bases spanning the gap.

The chain uses TRBV11-3 and TRBJ2-1; 12 bases are shared with TRBD2. V gave up 5 bases and J gave up 5 bases; unmatched junction bases: 4. The length of the CDR3 is 15 residues. CDR1 and CDR2 (germline): SGHNT, YENEEA. CDR3 nucleotides: TGTGCCAGCAGCCCCCCTAGCGGGGGGGACAATGAGCAGTTCTTC. Protein product: CASSPPSGGDNEQFF.

The chain is built from TRBV2 and TRBJ2-4, with 7 bases identical to TRBD1. The CDR3 totals 14 residues. J gave up 7 bases and V 6 bases, and 9 bases lay outside the gene matches. Germline V gene lookup returns CDR1 SNHLY and CDR2 FYNNEI. In nucleotides, the CDR3 is TGTGCCAGCAGGGACACCGGGACAGTCAACATTCAGTACTTC. It encodes CASRDTGTVNIQYF.

The chain links TRBV9 to TRBJ1-1; D remains unclear. Per the germline V gene, CDR1 is SGDLS and CDR2 is YYNGEE. The length of the CDR3 is 14 residues. The V end lost 3 bases, the J end lost 0 bases, and 9 bases lay between the germline ends. CDR3 loop: CASSATEMNTEAFF. The CDR3 region has the DNA TGTGCCAGCAGCGCCACGGAGATGAACACTGAAGCTTTCTTT.

V gene TRBV4-1 combines with J gene TRBJ2-1; 9 bases agree with TRBD2. CDR3 length: 13 residues. Germline V gene data show CDR1 as MGHRA and CDR2 as YSYEKL. J lost 15 bases, V lost 4 bases, and 10 bases had no gene match. This CDR3 reads CASSPLGLAGPFF. The CDR3 DNA reads as TGCGCCAGCAGCCCACTCGGGCTAGCGGGGCCGTTCTTC.

CDR3 DNA sequence: TGTGCCAGCAGTTCCCTGGAGGCGAGGGGGCATGGCTACACCTTC. This translates into CASSSLEARGHGYTF. This rearrangement joins TRBV6-6 to TRBJ1-2; 7 nucleotides agree with TRBD1. The junction had 11 bases not matched to a gene; V was cut back by 4 bases and J by 6 bases. The CDR3 loop spans 15 amino acids. CDR1 MNHNY and CDR2 SVGAGI come from the germline V gene (reference sequence).

The chain links TRBV7-9 to TRBJ2-7, with D perhaps TRBD1 (5 bases). The V end was cut by 1 base, the J end by 5 bases, with 9 bases between. This CDR3 is built from 13 residues. From germline, CDR1 is SEHNR and CDR2 FQNEAQ (reference sequence). The CDR3: CASSLGQGNEQYF. DNA for the CDR3: TGTGCCAGCAGCTTAGGGCAGGGAAACGAGCAGTACTTC.

The table lists this clone with a few counts. The chain combines TRBV11-2 with TRBJ2-7; 11 bases align to TRBD2. The J segment lost 3 bases and the V segment lost 2 bases, leaving 3 bases of the junction unmatched. This CDR3 spans 15 amino acids. CDR1 is SGHAT and CDR2 is FQNNGV in the germline V gene. CDR3 nucleotides: TGTGCCAGCAGCTTAATACTAGCGGGAGACTACGAGCAGTACTTC. This translates into CASSLILAGDYEQYF.

This sequence joins TRBV28 and TRBJ1-1; 7 bases agree with TRBD1. Germline CDR1 MDHEN, CDR2 SYDVKM. V was pared by 3 bases and J by 8 bases, with 9 bases of the junction left unmatched. The CDR3 extends over 14 amino acids. CDR3 sequence: CASSFPGGVGEAFF. CDR3 bases: TGTGCCAGCAGTTTCCCAGGGGGGGTCGGGGAAGCTTTCTTT.

The rearrangement links TRBV4-2 to TRBJ2-2; D tentatively reads TRBD1 or TRBD2 (5 bases each). The CDR3 extends over 18 amino acids. Between the trimmed V and J ends, which lost 4 bases and 0 bases, there was a span of 18 bases. Germline values: CDR1 LGHNA, CDR2 YNFKEQ. This CDR3 reads CASSPHRTGGTNTGELFF. The CDR3 region has the DNA TGTGCCAGCAGCCCGCACCGTACTGGGGGAACGAACACCGGGGAGCTGTTTTTT.

The V and J genes are TRBV9 and TRBJ1-2; no clear D. Trimming pared 0 bases from V and 4 bases from J, leaving 13 bases between. The CDR3 is made up of 15 amino acids. CDR1 and CDR2 from the germline V gene are SGDLS and YYNGEE. CDR3 protein: CASSVGGQPSYGYTF. DNA for the CDR3: TGTGCCAGCAGCGTAGGCGGGCAGCCCTCCTATGGCTACACCTTC.

The chain couples TRBV11-2 to TRBJ2-1, with D perhaps TRBD2 (6 bases). This CDR3 has 16 amino acids. V dropped 0 bases and J dropped 6 bases, with 15 bases sitting between them. The germline gives CDR1 SGHAT, CDR2 FQNNGV. CDR3 nucleotide sequence: TGTGCCAGCAGCTTAGAATGGGCGGGAAGGTTCAATGAGCAGTTCTTC. Translation gives CASSLEWAGRFNEQFF.

This chain links TRBV18 with TRBJ2-5; TRBD2 matches 8 bases. The CDR3 consists of 16 residues. With 3 bases clipped from V and 3 bases from J, the junction kept 9 bases outside the gene matches. Germline values: CDR1 KGHSH, CDR2 LQKENI. CDR3 region: CASSPSAGGVKETQYF. The CDR3 nucleotides are TGTGCCAGCTCACCGTCTGCCGGGGGGGTAAAAGAGACCCAGTACTTC.